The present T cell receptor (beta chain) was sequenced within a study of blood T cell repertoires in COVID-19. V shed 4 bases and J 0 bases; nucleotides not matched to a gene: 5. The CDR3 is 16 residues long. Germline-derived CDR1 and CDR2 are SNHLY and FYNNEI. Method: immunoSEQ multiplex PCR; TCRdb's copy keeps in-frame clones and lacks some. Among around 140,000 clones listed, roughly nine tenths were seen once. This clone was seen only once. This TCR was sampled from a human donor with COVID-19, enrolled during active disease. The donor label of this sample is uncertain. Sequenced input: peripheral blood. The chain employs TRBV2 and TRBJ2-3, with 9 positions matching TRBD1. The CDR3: CASSGRGQGSTDTQYF. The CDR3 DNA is TGTGCCAGCAGTGGTCGGGGACAGGGAAGCACAGATACGCAGTATTTT.